The next 19 T cell receptor beta chains were all read from a single sample in a study of T-cell reconstitution after alpha-beta-depleted transplantation in children. Construction of the TCRbeta library involved unique molecular identifiers. TCRdb reprocessed the PCR reads via MiXCR and lists one record per CDR3 protein. In the table there are about 440,000 distinct CDR3 sequences, roughly two fifths of which are singletons. The source was PBMCs, collected before TCRalphabeta/CD19-depleted stem cell transplant. These receptors originate from a girl under 10 years old with aplastic anemia, due to receive a stem cell transplant.

J is TRBJ1-5 and V is TRBV30, with 10 bases aligning to TRBD1. The germline V gene has CDR1 GTSNPN and CDR2 SVGIG (reference sequence). The V segment lost 3 bases and the J segment 0 bases; nucleotides outside the gene matches: 11. The CDR3 is 18 amino acids. In DNA form, the CDR3 reads TGTGCCTGGAGCCGGGGACAGGGGAGAATGAATAGCAATCAGCCCCAGCATTTT. Its translation: CAWSRGQGRMNSNQPQHF. Full variable domain (outside the CDR3, taken from reference TRBV30 and TRBJ1-5): SQTIHQWPATLVQPVGSPLSLECTVEGTSNPNLYWYRQAAGRGLQLLFYSVGIGQISSEVPQNLSASRPQDRQFILSSKKLLLSDSGFYLCAWSRGQGRMNSNQPQHFGDGTRLSIL.

The table lists this clonotype with a few counts. J is TRBJ1-1 and V is TRBV11-2; the D gene is possibly TRBD1 (5 bases). The CDR3 totals 12 residues. CDR1 is SGHAT, CDR2 FQNNGV, per germline. Between the trimmed V and J ends, which lost 2 bases and 6 bases, there was a span of 7 bases. For the CDR3, the DNA is TGTGCCAGCAGCTTAAGACAGCCTGAAGCTTTCTTT. Translation gives CASSLRQPEAFF.

This clonotype came up a few times. This rearrangement joins TRBV5-1 to TRBJ2-1; 9 positions agree with TRBD2. The ends lost 1 base at V and 5 bases at J; junction bases unmatched: 10. The germline V gene encodes CDR1 SGHRS and CDR2 YFSETQ. This CDR3 contains 17 residues. The CDR3 spells CASSLYSAGGLDNEQFF. Here the CDR3 DNA reads TGCGCCAGCAGCTTGTATTCTGCGGGAGGGCTAGACAATGAGCAGTTCTTC.

J is TRBJ2-7 and V is TRBV24-1; tentatively, D is TRBD1 (5 bases). The V end lost 2 bases, the J end lost 3 bases, and 13 bases lay between the germline ends. The CDR3 consists of 15 residues. Germline V gene lookup returns CDR1 KGHDR and CDR2 SFDVKD. The CDR3 here is CATSDSQDKNYEQYF. The CDR3, as DNA: TGTGCCACCAGTGATTCCCAGGACAAGAACTACGAGCAGTACTTC.

The chain couples TRBV18 to TRBJ1-5; D may be TRBD1 (5 bases). V was shortened by 4 bases and J by 6 bases, with 7 bases between the two germline ends. CDR1 KGHSH and CDR2 LQKENI come from the germline V gene. This CDR3 is built from 12 residues. The CDR3, as DNA: TGTGCCAGCTCACGGGGGATTCAGCCCCAGCATTTT. Translating it yields CASSRGIQPQHF.

This clonotype was counted ten times or more. The V gene is TRBV5-1, the J gene TRBJ2-3; maybe TRBD2 (5 bases). V shed 8 bases and J shed 3 bases, with 13 bases lying between them. Germline CDR1 reads SGHRS; CDR2 reads YFSETQ. The CDR3 is 13 residues long. The CDR3 region is CASETPGTDTQYF. The CDR3 DNA reads as TGCGCCAGTGAAACTCCGGGGACAGATACGCAGTATTTT.

The chain links TRBV20-1 to TRBJ2-5, with D uncertain. V was shortened by 4 bases and J by 7 bases, with 13 bases between the two germline ends. The CDR3 is 12 residues long. CDR1 DFQATT and CDR2 SNEGSKA come from the germline V gene (reference sequence). CDR3 bases: TGCAGTGCTAAGGAGAGAATTGGGACCCAGTACTTC. It specifies CSAKERIGTQYF.

This chain connects TRBV19 to TRBJ2-7; the match to TRBD2 covers 9 bases. CDR1 is LNHDA and CDR2 is SQIVND in the germline V gene (reference sequence). CDR3 length equals 13 residues. V shed 6 bases and J 6 bases; nucleotides not matched to a gene: 6. In DNA form, the CDR3 reads TGTGCCAGTAGACTAGCGGGCGGACTCGAGCAGTACTTC. Its protein is CASRLAGGLEQYF. Combining the CDR3 with reference TRBV19 and TRBJ2-7 gives the whole variable domain DGGITQSPKYLFRKEGQNVTLSCEQNLNHDAMYWYRQDPGQGLRLIYYSQIVNDFQKGDIAEGYSVSREKKESFPLTVTSAQKNPTAFYLCASRLAGGLEQYFGPGTRLTVT.

Turning to this clonotype: A single base separates this from a much larger clone, so it may be a read error. The chain combines TRBV7-2 with TRBJ2-7; D ambiguous. The V end lost 7 bases, the J end lost 0 bases, and 13 bases lay between the germline ends. Looked up from germline, CDR1 is SGHTA and CDR2 is FQGNSA. The CDR3 totals 14 residues. The CDR3, as DNA: TGTGCCAGCAACGAACGGATAATCTCCTACGAGCAGTACTTC. Encoded protein: CASNERIISYEQYF.

This clonotype was counted many times. This rearrangement joins TRBV7-9 to TRBJ2-5, with TRBD2 as a possible D gene (5 bases). Germline V gene lookup returns CDR1 SEHNR and CDR2 FQNEAQ (reference sequence). The CDR3 consists of 15 residues. Trimming took off 3 bases at V and 2 bases at J, with 13 bases between the two ends. DNA of the CDR3: TGTGCCAGCAGCTTGGCGGGCATCGGACAAGAGACCCAGTACTTC. Amino acids: CASSLAGIGQETQYF. The full variable domain, in which reference TRBV7-9 and TRBJ2-5 provide the parts outside the CDR3, is DTGVSQNPRHKITKRGQNVTFRCDPISEHNRLYWYRQTLGQGPEFLTYFQNEAQLEKSRLLSDRFSAERPKGSFSTLEIQRTEQGDSAMYLCASSLAGIGQETQYFGPGTRLLVL.

V usage is TRBV7-9 and J usage is TRBJ2-1; 11 bases are shared with TRBD2. With 4 bases clipped from V and 2 bases from J, the junction kept 4 bases outside the gene matches. The CDR3 runs to 16 residues. Germline V lookup: CDR1 SEHNR, CDR2 FQNEAQ (reference sequence). Here the CDR3 DNA reads TGTGCCAGCAGCTACACTAGCGGGAGTCCCTACAATGAGCAGTTCTTC. Translation gives CASSYTSGSPYNEQFF.

This clonotype has only a few counts. This chain links TRBV27 with TRBJ2-2; D is undetermined. Looked up from germline, CDR1 is MNHEY and CDR2 is SMNVEV (reference sequence). V lost 2 bases to trimming and J lost 1 base, with 14 bases between them. CDR3 length: 17 amino acids. Here the CDR3 DNA reads TGTGCCAGCAGTTTAATTGCACCATTTGGGAACACCGGGGAGCTGTTTTTT. This encodes CASSLIAPFGNTGELFF.

The gene calls are TRBV29-1 and TRBJ2-7; D is unclear. The V end lost 6 bases, the J end lost 2 bases, and 11 bases lay between the germline ends. From germline, CDR1 is SQVTM and CDR2 ANQGSEA. The CDR3 spans 12 residues. The CDR3 DNA follows: TGCAGCGTGGGGTCCAGGACCTACGAGCAGTACTTC. Protein sequence: CSVGSRTYEQYF.

The table lists this clonotype with a few counts. The gene calls are TRBV20-1 and TRBJ1-5; D gene unclear. Germline loops: CDR1 DFQATT, CDR2 SNEGSKA (reference sequence). The CDR3 loop spans 13 amino acids. Trimming took off 0 bases at V and 6 bases at J, with 9 bases between the two ends. As DNA, the CDR3 is TGCAGTGCTAGAGATCTTAGTTCTCAGCCCCAGCATTTT. As protein: CSARDLSSQPQHF.

This chain connects TRBV15 to TRBJ2-3; D may be TRBD2 (6 bases). Trimming removed 4 bases from V and 3 bases from J, with 11 bases in between. The CDR3 has 14 amino acids. The germline gives CDR1 LNHNV, CDR2 YYDKDF (reference sequence). CDR3 in DNA: TGTGCCACCAGCAAGCCTAGCGATACAGATACGCAGTATTTT. Encoded protein: CATSKPSDTDTQYF.

The V call is TRBV20-1, the J call TRBJ2-7, with no clear D. V was cut by 8 bases and J by 2 bases, with 16 bases left in between. Germline assignment: CDR1 DFQATT and CDR2 SNEGSKA (reference sequence). The length of the CDR3 is 13 residues. The DNA for the CDR3 is TGCAGTCAGTCGACGGTCGCAGCCTACGAGCAGTACTTC. Its protein is CSQSTVAAYEQYF.

The genes are TRBV12-5 and TRBJ2-7; D is unclear. The ends were cut back, 6 bases at V and 6 bases at J, with 9 bases in the middle. Germline V gives CDR1 LGHNT, CDR2 FRNRAP. CDR3 length equals 11 residues. The CDR3 here is CASGVSFEQYF. The CDR3 coding sequence is TGTGCTAGTGGGGTCTCATTCGAGCAGTACTTC.

This chain joins TRBV19 and TRBJ1-1; the D is unclear. In germline, CDR1 is LNHDA, CDR2 SQIVND (reference sequence). V was cut by 5 bases and J by 4 bases, with 8 bases left in between. CDR3 length equals 12 residues. The CDR3 DNA sequence: TGTGCCAGTAGTCCCAGGATCACTGAAGCTTTCTTT. This sequence encodes CASSPRITEAFF.

The rearrangement uses TRBV5-1 and TRBJ2-7; TRBD1 might be the D (6 bases). Germline V gene data show CDR1 as SGHRS and CDR2 as YFSETQ. V lost 1 base to trimming and J lost 5 bases, with 16 bases between them. This CDR3 is 15 amino acids long. CDR3 in DNA: TGCGCCAGCAGCTTGAACGCAGGGGTTCCCAACGAGCAGTACTTC. It specifies CASSLNAGVPNEQYF.